Following are 32 T cell receptor beta chains from one sample sequenced in a study of shared clonotypes between healthy human individuals (dated by TCRdb to about 2020). Libraries came from the immunoSEQ multiplex PCR assay. Drawn from immuneACCESS, this table holds only the in-frame rearrangements with V and J called that TCRdb kept. Clones are partly lost; checked studies trace under half to an unresolved V gene and leave the rest unexplained. The sample profile shows 180,000 or so clones; 85% to 95% of them were found once. Clones ranked in the top ten supply around 0.067% of the sample. The sequenced material came from naive CD4+ T cells sorted from blood. The intended sense of this specimen's cell subset or site label: CD45RA+ positively selected. Receptors were obtained from a woman in her 30s in good health.

The V call is TRBV6-5, the J call TRBJ2-7; D unclear. Trimming stripped 0 bases from V and 0 bases from J, with 12 bases between. Germline V gene lookup returns CDR1 MNHEY and CDR2 SVGAGI. This CDR3 has 16 residues. The CDR3: CASSYSRLYSSYEQYF. Here the CDR3 DNA reads TGTGCCAGCAGTTACTCGCGTTTATACAGCTCCTACGAGCAGTACTTC.

The genes are TRBV5-1 and TRBJ1-2; TRBD1 agrees at 8 bases. Germline values: CDR1 SGHRS, CDR2 YFSETQ. V shed 3 bases and J 7 bases; nucleotides not matched to a gene: 8. This CDR3 is 14 amino acids long. This CDR3 is CASSYTTGAGGYTF. For the CDR3, the DNA is TGCGCCAGCAGCTACACGACAGGGGCAGGTGGCTACACCTTC.

The chain links TRBV2 to TRBJ1-6; D is undetermined. CDR1 and CDR2 from the germline V gene are SNHLY and FYNNEI. V lost 6 bases and J 9 bases, leaving 15 bases between the germline ends. There are 14 residues in the CDR3. The CDR3 spells CASSWTSEGSPLHF. For the CDR3, the DNA is TGTGCCAGCAGCTGGACTTCGGAGGGTTCACCCCTCCACTTT.

The CDR3 DNA is TGTGCCAGCGAGGAGAGAGCCAAAAACATTCAGTACTTC. It is translated as CASEERAKNIQYF. The rearrangement links TRBV19 to TRBJ2-4; the D is unclear. CDR3 length: 13 amino acids. Looked up from germline, CDR1 is LNHDA and CDR2 is SQIVND (reference sequence). Deletions cut 9 bases from V and 0 bases from J, with 9 bases between. Using reference TRBV19 and TRBJ2-4 for the parts outside the CDR3, the full variable domain is DGGITQSPKYLFRKEGQNVTLSCEQNLNHDAMYWYRQDPGQGLRLIYYSQIVNDFQKGDIAEGYSVSREKKESFPLTVTSAQKNPTAFYLCASEERAKNIQYFGAGTRLSVL.

The V gene is TRBV5-1, the J gene TRBJ2-3; D tentatively reads TRBD1 or TRBD2 (5 bases each). Trimming pared 0 bases from V and 2 bases from J, leaving 7 bases between. Germline CDR1 and CDR2: SGHRS and YFSETQ. CDR3 length: 14 amino acids. The CDR3 here is CASSLAGPTDTQYF. CDR3 bases: TGCGCCAGCAGCTTGGCGGGGCCCACAGATACGCAGTATTTT.

V and J are TRBV5-1 and TRBJ2-3; D call uncertain. This CDR3 is 11 amino acids long. Trimming removed 6 bases from V and 2 bases from J, with 4 bases in between. CDR1 SGHRS and CDR2 YFSETQ come from the germline V gene. CDR3 DNA sequence: TGCGCCAGCACGGCCACAGATACGCAGTATTTT. Its protein product is CASTATDTQYF.

The chain employs TRBV19 and TRBJ1-1; a possible D gene is TRBD1 (5 bases). CDR1 and CDR2 (germline): LNHDA, SQIVND (reference sequence). The CDR3 is made up of 14 amino acids. V lost 6 bases to trimming and J lost 4 bases, with 15 bases between them. This CDR3 reads CASSTRDWGTEAFF. CDR3 DNA sequence: TGTGCCAGTAGCACCCGGGACTGGGGCACTGAAGCTTTCTTT. The variable domain in full, with the rest retrieved from reference TRBV19 and TRBJ1-1, is DGGITQSPKYLFRKEGQNVTLSCEQNLNHDAMYWYRQDPGQGLRLIYYSQIVNDFQKGDIAEGYSVSREKKESFPLTVTSAQKNPTAFYLCASSTRDWGTEAFFGQGTRLTVV.

This sequence joins TRBV5-4 and TRBJ2-3; TRBD2 agrees at 12 bases. The CDR3 sequence is 18 residues long. V shed 4 bases and J 0 bases; nucleotides not matched to a gene: 9. Germline-derived CDR1 and CDR2 are SGHNT and YYREEE (reference sequence). The CDR3 DNA follows: TGTGCCAGCAGCCGGGGACTAGCGGGCGCCTATAGCACAGATACGCAGTATTTT. Translation gives CASSRGLAGAYSTDTQYF.

The gene calls are TRBV10-2 and TRBJ1-2, with 11 bases lining up with TRBD1. CDR1 is WSHSY, CDR2 SAAADI, per germline. Losses at the gene ends were 6 bases for V and 6 bases for J; bases not matched to a gene: 9. CDR3 length: 15 residues. In DNA, the CDR3 is TGCGCCAGCAGACCCGGGACAGGGGGAGATAATGGCTACACCTTC. Translated: CASRPGTGGDNGYTF.

CDR3 amino acids: CASSLEGTGFGKLFF. The CDR3 DNA follows: TGTGCCAGCAGCTTAGAAGGGACAGGGTTCGGAAAACTGTTTTTT. This chain connects TRBV7-2 to TRBJ1-4; 9 bases are shared with TRBD1. The CDR3 consists of 15 residues. The V gene end was trimmed by 1 base and the J gene end by 10 bases; junction bases not matched to a gene: 7. Germline CDR1 is SGHTA and CDR2 is FQGNSA.

This clone was detected once. The chain recombines TRBV18 with TRBJ1-3; D remains ambiguous. The CDR3 is made up of 17 amino acids. From germline, CDR1 is KGHSH and CDR2 LQKENI. Trimming left V 2 bases short and J 0 bases short, with 14 bases between. The CDR3 region is CASSPTGKTNSGNTIYF. The CDR3 DNA reads TGTGCCAGCTCACCAACCGGTAAAACGAACTCTGGAAACACCATATATTTT.

The V and J genes are TRBV21-1 and TRBJ2-1; the table's D gene call, TRBD2, was not cross checked with the DNA. TRBV21-1 constitutes a pseudogene. The CDR3 length is 18 residues. Written as DNA, the CDR3 is TGTGCCAGCAGCACCCCGGGACTAGCGGGGACGGTATTGAATGAGCAGTTCTTC. This encodes CASSTPGLAGTVLNEQFF.

This chain links TRBV11-2 with TRBJ1-2; D is ambiguous. This CDR3 region has 13 residues. Trimming took off 3 bases at V and 3 bases at J, with 8 bases between the two ends. Germline CDR1 SGHAT, CDR2 FQNNGV. Here the CDR3 reads CASSFRTDYGYTF. The CDR3 DNA is TGTGCCAGCAGCTTTCGAACGGACTATGGCTACACCTTC.

The J gene is TRBJ1-2, the V gene TRBV28; no clear D gene. CDR3 length: 12 residues. Germline V gives CDR1 MDHEN, CDR2 SYDVKM. Trimming pared 6 bases from V and 8 bases from J, leaving 13 bases between. This chain's CDR3 is CASSSLPRGYTF. CDR3 sequence (DNA): TGTGCCAGCAGCAGTCTTCCCCGGGGCTACACCTTC.

The V and J genes are TRBV18 and TRBJ1-1; 11 nucleotides match TRBD1. The germline CDR1 and CDR2 sequences are KGHSH and LQKENI. The CDR3 is made up of 15 amino acids. Trimming took 7 bases from V and 3 from J; bases not matched to a gene: 7. CDR3 sequence reads: CASFGQGAIDTEAFF. The CDR3 DNA sequence: TGTGCCAGCTTCGGACAGGGGGCAATAGACACTGAAGCTTTCTTT.

DNA for the CDR3: TGTGCCAGTATGCGCCGGGGGGAGGAGACCCAGTACTTC. Translation gives CASMRRGEETQYF. The chain recombines TRBV19 with TRBJ2-5, with 7 bases aligning to TRBD2. CDR1 LNHDA and CDR2 SQIVND come from the germline V gene (reference sequence). The CDR3 is 13 amino acids. Trimming removed 7 bases from V and 5 bases from J; junction bases left unmatched: 7.

V and J are TRBV28 and TRBJ1-4, with D unresolved. This CDR3 region has 11 residues. The germline V and J ends were trimmed by 2 bases and 11 bases, with 6 bases remaining between them. The germline CDR1 and CDR2 sequences are MDHEN and SYDVKM. The CDR3 nucleotides read TGTGCCAGCAGTTTAAGTGGGAAACTGTTTTTT. This gives the protein CASSLSGKLFF.

The chain uses TRBV6-6 and TRBJ2-7; 9 bases align to TRBD1. Trimming took 2 bases from V and 6 from J; bases not matched to a gene: 8. The germline gives CDR1 MNHNY, CDR2 SVGAGI (reference sequence). This CDR3 contains 15 residues. CDR3 residues: CASSYGTGRYTEQYF. The CDR3 DNA sequence: TGTGCCAGCAGTTACGGGACAGGGAGGTACACCGAGCAGTACTTC.

V usage is TRBV6-1 and J usage is TRBJ2-5; D call uncertain. With 3 bases removed from V and 5 bases from J, the gap between germline ends came to 10 bases. Germline lookup yields CDR1 MNHNS and CDR2 SASEGT. The CDR3 loop spans 13 amino acids. The CDR3 bases are TGTGCCAGCAGTGAGTCAGGTGGCGAGACCCAGTACTTC. As protein: CASSESGGETQYF.

The chain combines TRBV7-8 with TRBJ2-5; 7 bases are a match to TRBD2. Germline V CDR1 and CDR2: SGHVS, FQNEAQ. V lost 1 base and J lost 2; bases outside the gene matches: 10. This CDR3 region has 17 residues. CDR3 coding DNA: TGTGCCAGCAGCTTAGGTGGCGCGGGGGACCTTCAAGAGACCCAGTACTTC. Protein sequence: CASSLGGAGDLQETQYF.

V usage is TRBV6-4 and J usage is TRBJ2-1; the match to TRBD2 covers 12 bases. The CDR3 length is 18 residues. Germline V lookup: CDR1 MRHNA, CDR2 SNTAGT. V gave up 1 base and J gave up 6 bases; unmatched junction bases: 10. CDR3 coding DNA: TGTGCCAGCAGTGACTACAGGGACCTAGCGGGAGGGCCCAATGAGCAGTTCTTC. It yields the protein CASSDYRDLAGGPNEQFF.

V gene TRBV5-4 combines with J gene TRBJ2-7; TRBD2 aligns across 7 bases. CDR1 is SGHNT, CDR2 YYREEE, per germline (reference sequence). Trimming took 0 bases from V and 3 from J; bases not matched to a gene: 6. The CDR3 runs 15 residues. As DNA, the CDR3 is TGTGCCAGCAGCTTGGCGGGGAGGGGTGACTACGAGCAGTACTTC. Amino acids: CASSLAGRGDYEQYF.

This clone has only one observation. The CDR3 sequence: CASRPDRAIYEQYF. The CDR3 DNA reads TGTGCCAGCAGACCCGACAGGGCCATCTACGAGCAGTACTTC. The genes are TRBV2 and TRBJ2-7; 7 bases line up with TRBD1. Germline V gene data show CDR1 as SNHLY and CDR2 as FYNNEI. Germline trimming cut 6 bases from V and 3 bases from J; bases unmatched to any gene: 8. The CDR3 consists of 14 residues.

In its sample, this clone was seen a few times. The CDR3 is CASSESGDLLYF. Here the CDR3 DNA reads TGTGCCAGCAGCGAGAGTGGGGACCTTCTTTACTTC. The chain couples TRBV7-9 to TRBJ2-4, with D possibly being TRBD1 or TRBD2 (5 bases each). The V end was cut by 5 bases, the J end by 16 bases, with 18 bases between. This CDR3 region has 12 residues. Germline loops: CDR1 SEHNR, CDR2 FQNEAQ (reference sequence). The full variable domain, its missing parts supplied by reference TRBV7-9 and TRBJ2-4, is DTGVSQNPRHKITKRGQNVTFRCDPISEHNRLYWYRQTLGQGPEFLTYFQNEAQLEKSRLLSDRFSAERPKGSFSTLEIQRTEQGDSAMYLCASSESGDLLYFGAGTRLSVL.

This chain uses TRBV28 with TRBJ2-7; maybe TRBD2 (6 bases). The V end lost 3 bases, the J end lost 0 bases, and 9 bases lay between the germline ends. CDR3 length: 14 amino acids. CDR1 is MDHEN, CDR2 SYDVKM, per germline. DNA for the CDR3: TGTGCCAGCAGTTTGCGGGGTGCCTCCTACGAGCAGTACTTC. Protein: CASSLRGASYEQYF.

The rearrangement uses TRBV28 and TRBJ1-1, with D possibly being TRBD1 (6 bases). This CDR3 contains 13 residues. V lost 5 bases and J 2 bases, leaving 9 bases between the germline ends. CDR1 MDHEN and CDR2 SYDVKM come from the germline V gene. CDR3 in amino acids: CASSEGGNTEAFF. The DNA of the CDR3 is TGTGCCAGCAGTGAGGGGGGTAACACTGAAGCTTTCTTT.

This chain uses TRBV7-9 with TRBJ2-7, with D possibly being TRBD2 (6 bases). V lost 1 base to trimming and J lost 1 base, with 17 bases between them. CDR1 is SEHNR, CDR2 FQNEAQ, per germline (reference sequence). This CDR3 is 17 amino acids long. The DNA for the CDR3 is TGTGCCAGCAGCTTAGGTCCTATAGCGGAACGGTCCTACGAGCAGTACTTC. Its translation is CASSLGPIAERSYEQYF. Complete variable domain (other parts from reference TRBV7-9 and TRBJ2-7): DTGVSQNPRHKITKRGQNVTFRCDPISEHNRLYWYRQTLGQGPEFLTYFQNEAQLEKSRLLSDRFSAERPKGSFSTLEIQRTEQGDSAMYLCASSLGPIAERSYEQYFGPGTRLTVT.

A few counts support this clone. The chain carries TRBV28 and TRBJ2-7; 9 bases line up with TRBD2. The V gene's germline CDR1 is MDHEN and CDR2 SYDVKM. The CDR3 extends over 15 amino acids. V was pared by 5 bases and J by 4 bases, with 9 bases of the junction left unmatched. CDR3 DNA sequence: TGTGCCAGCAGTGGGGGAGTAGCGGGAGCTTACGAGCAGTACTTC. This translates into CASSGGVAGAYEQYF.

The J gene is TRBJ2-5, the V gene TRBV28; D not resolved. The DNA end lines up better with TRBJ2-7; the J call may be wrong. Germline V gene sequence: CDR1 MDHEN, CDR2 SYDVKM. The CDR3 is made up of 11 amino acids. The CDR3 DNA reads as TGTGCCAGCGCCCTCCGCTACGAGCAGTACTTC. Translating gives CASALRYEQYF.

V is TRBV5-1 and J is TRBJ1-4; D is unresolved. The CDR3 extends over 16 amino acids. Germline CDR1 and CDR2: SGHRS and YFSETQ. Trimming removed 4 bases from V and 0 bases from J, with 13 bases in between. CDR3 sequence: CASSQLGRATNEKLFF. CDR3 in DNA: TGCGCCAGCAGCCAACTTGGGCGTGCAACTAATGAAAAACTGTTTTTT.

The chain employs TRBV28 and TRBJ2-7; 7 bases align to TRBD1. The CDR3 covers 15 residues. V gave up 3 bases and J gave up 4 bases; unmatched junction bases: 9. CDR1 and CDR2 (germline): MDHEN, SYDVKM. The CDR3 loop reads CASSFSTTGLYEQYF. The CDR3 DNA is TGTGCCAGCAGTTTTTCTACGACAGGGCTATACGAGCAGTACTTC.

The chain is built from TRBV4-1 and TRBJ2-7; D tentatively reads TRBD1 or TRBD2 (7 bases each). Trimming shortened V by 0 bases and J by 2 bases, and 20 bases separated the two germline ends. CDR3 length: 18 residues. Germline V lookup: CDR1 MGHRA, CDR2 YSYEKL. The CDR3: CASSQDGGLTGRAYEQYF. The CDR3 nucleotides are TGCGCCAGCAGCCAAGACGGGGGTTTGACAGGGAGGGCCTACGAGCAGTACTTC.